One and the same sample provided the 16 T cell receptor beta chains below, sequenced in a study of TET2 disruption in CD19-targeted CAR T cells. Treatment meaning: autologous CTL019 cells: CD19 CAR with 4-1BB and CD3 zeta domains. For these receptors, no antigen is known. The protocol was immunoSEQ multiplex PCR, while the TCRdb copy is restricted to in-frame clones and leaves out a portion. The sample spans under 30,000 clones; the ten largest clones claim 1.9%. The sequencing here drew on CD8- CAR+ T cells sorted from cultured blood T cells, taken for CD19 CAR T cell therapy. Subset in this sample: CD8-negative CAR-positive T cells from the infusion product. The origin of the receptors is a man between 70 and 80 years old with chronic lymphocytic leukemia.

CDR3 loop: CASSHSPDRKYNSPLHF. The CDR3 bases that were read are TGCGCCAGCAGCCACTCTCCGGACAGGAAATATAATTCACCC. The chain combines TRBV4-1 with TRBJ1-6; 7 bases line up with TRBD1. Read data end 3 residues before the CDR3 end; the end is taken from the germline J gene. With 3 bases clipped from V and 4 bases from J, the junction kept 9 bases outside the gene matches. This CDR3 is 17 amino acids long. Germline lookup yields CDR1 MGHRA and CDR2 YSYEKL.

Regarding this clone: The sequence runs out 3 residues before the end of the CDR3; the remainder is reconstructed from the germline J gene. The chain links TRBV12-5 to TRBJ2-7; the match to TRBD2 covers 7 bases. The length of the CDR3 is 14 residues. Germline CDR1 is LGHNT and CDR2 is FRNRAP. Trimming cost V 6 bases and J 2 bases; bases outside gene matches: 7. CDR3 loop: CASGQTGGTYEQYF. Partial CDR3 DNA: TGTGCTAGTGGCCAGACGGGGGGAACCTACGAG.

For this clone: The read ends 3 residues early relative to the CDR3; the germline J gene fills the gap. The V gene is TRBV18, the J gene TRBJ2-5, with no clear D. Per the germline V gene, CDR1 is KGHSH and CDR2 is LQKENI. The V end lost 2 bases, the J end lost 5 bases, and 15 bases lay between the germline ends. There are 15 residues in the CDR3. The CDR3 bases that were read are TGTGCCAGCTCACCAGAGGCAGCCCAAGGGGAGACC. It codes for CASSPEAAQGET. The whole CDR3 reads CASSPEAAQGETQYF.

A word on this clone: The read stops 3 residues short of the end of the CDR3; the missing end is completed from the germline J gene. This rearrangement joins TRBV4-1 to TRBJ1-1, with D perhaps TRBD1 (5 bases). There are 15 residues in the CDR3. Germline V gene data show CDR1 as MGHRA and CDR2 as YSYEKL. V lost 0 bases and J lost 0, with 8 bases in between. The CDR3 loop is CASSQDLGVNTEAFF. CDR3 bases read: TGCGCCAGCAGCCAAGATTTAGGGGTGAACACTGAA.

Notes on this clone: The CDR3 end is not reached by the read, which stops 3 residues before it; the germline J gene fills it in. This rearrangement joins TRBV4-2 to TRBJ2-7; D possibly corresponds to TRBD1 (5 bases). V gave up 6 bases and J gave up 3 bases, with 21 bases separating them. The CDR3 loop spans 16 amino acids. Germline-derived CDR1 and CDR2 are LGHNA and YNFKEQ. CDR3 residues: CASSRTVQGTHYEQYF. The sequenced CDR3 bases are TGTGCCAGCAGTCGTACTGTGCAGGGAACCCACTACGAG.

In the case of this clone: The CDR3 end is not reached by the read, which stops 3 residues before it; the germline J gene fills it in. This chain joins TRBV11-1 and TRBJ2-5; D might be TRBD2 (7 bases). The CDR3 totals 15 residues. V gave up 5 bases and J gave up 5 bases, with 18 bases separating them. Germline V CDR1 and CDR2: SGHAT, FQDESV (reference sequence). The chain's CDR3 is CASSPGGLTRETQYF. CDR3 DNA (partial): TGTGCCAGCAGCCCGGGGGGCTTGACGCGGGAGACC.

As regards this clone: Read coverage stops 3 residues before the CDR3 terminus; the germline J gene supplies the remainder. The chain joins TRBV20-1 to TRBJ1-3, with D possibly TRBD1 on 5 matching bases. Germline loops: CDR1 DFQATT, CDR2 SNEGSKA (reference sequence). V was cut by 1 base and J by 0 bases, with 7 bases left in between. The length of the CDR3 is 14 residues. This CDR3 is CSARGTSSGNTIYF. The covered CDR3 bases are TGCAGTGCTAGAGGGACAAGCTCTGGAAACACC.

Concerning this clone: The CDR3 end is not reached by the read, which stops 3 residues before it; the germline J gene fills it in. The genes are TRBV3-1 (or the pseudogene TRBV3-2) and TRBJ1-1; weak D call: TRBD1 (6 bases). The ends were cut back, 4 bases at V and 5 bases at J, with 17 bases in the middle. The CDR3 is 15 amino acids. The germline gives CDR1 LGHDT, CDR2 YNNKEL (reference sequence). This CDR3 is CASSPPGGWGTEAFF. The CDR3 DNA, read in part, is TGTGCCAGCAGCCCACCGGGGGGCTGGGGAACTGAA.

On this clone: The read falls 3 residues short of the CDR3 end, and the missing part is taken from the germline J gene. The chain couples TRBV5-1 to TRBJ1-1, with TRBD1 identical over 7 bases. The CDR3 totals 15 residues. Germline CDR1 SGHRS, CDR2 YFSETQ. The DNA read from the CDR3 is TGCGCCAGCAGCTTGGAATCAACCGGAGGACAGGTG. Translated, it gives CASSLESTGGQV. The CDR3 in its entirety is CASSLESTGGQVAFF.

For this clone: At one end, the junction sequence differs from germline, possibly due to a read error. The CDR3 end lies 3 residues beyond the end of the read and is filled in from the germline J gene. Other DNA sequences in the sample encode the same CDR3. This chain connects TRBV2 to TRBJ1-3; D is unresolved. Germline CDR1 and CDR2: SNHLY and FYNNEI. The CDR3 consists of 13 residues. The CDR3 bases that were read are TGTGCCAGCAGTGCAGACTCTGGAAACACT. Its translation is CASSADSGNT. The whole CDR3 is CASSADSGNTIYF.

Of note for this clone: The read terminates 3 residues ahead of where the CDR3 ends, so the germline J gene completes it. The chain joins TRBV5-1 to TRBJ2-5, with TRBD1 as a possible D gene (6 bases). With 6 bases removed from V and 0 bases from J, the gap between germline ends came to 12 bases. This CDR3 region has 14 residues. The germline CDR1 and CDR2 sequences are SGHRS and YFSETQ. The CDR3 bases that were read are TGCGCCAGCACCGGACAGAGGTACCAAGAGACC. The encoded protein is CASTGQRYQET. The whole CDR3 protein is CASTGQRYQETQYF. Combining the CDR3 with reference TRBV5-1 and TRBJ2-5 gives the whole variable domain KAGVTQTPRYLIKTRGQQVTLSCSPISGHRSVSWYQQTPGQGLQFLFEYFSETQRNKGNFPGRFSGRQFSNSRSEMNVSTLELGDSALYLCASTGQRYQETQYFGPGTRLLVL.

A note on this clone: The read comes to an end 3 residues before the CDR3 does, leaving the germline J gene to fill in the end. The genes are TRBV18 and TRBJ2-4; 10 bases fit TRBD1. This CDR3 is 14 amino acids long. Looked up from germline, CDR1 is KGHSH and CDR2 is LQKENI. Partial CDR3 DNA: TGTGCCAGCTCACCAGACAGGGGGCAAGGGGGT. Translated: CASSPDRGQGG. The CDR3 in full is CASSPDRGQGGQYF.

Worth noting for this clone: The DNA ends 3 residues before the CDR3 does, and the rest of the CDR3 is filled in from the germline J gene. This chain uses TRBV6-1 with TRBJ2-3, with D possibly TRBD2 on 7 matching bases. Trimming shortened V by 2 bases and J by 5 bases, and 11 bases separated the two germline ends. Germline V gene data show CDR1 as MNHNS and CDR2 as SASEGT. The CDR3 covers 14 residues. The DNA read from the CDR3 is TGTGCCAGCAGTGAAAGGGGGGGGATAGATACG. Translated: CASSERGGIDT. The whole CDR3 reads CASSERGGIDTQYF.

In regard to this clone: The read ends 3 residues early relative to the CDR3; the germline J gene fills the gap. V usage is TRBV6-1 and J usage is TRBJ2-4, with 9 nucleotides matching TRBD1. The CDR3 loop spans 15 amino acids. Germline values: CDR1 MNHNS, CDR2 SASEGT. CDR3: CASSEAGQGLYGQYF. CDR3 DNA (partial): TGTGCCAGCAGTGAAGCGGGACAGGGCCTCTATGGT.

Concerning this clone itself: The read ends 3 residues early relative to the CDR3; the germline J gene fills the gap. This chain links TRBV19 with TRBJ1-1, with no clear D. The germline V gene has CDR1 LNHDA and CDR2 SQIVND (reference sequence). The CDR3 length is 12 residues. CDR3 loop: CASSADKNIAFF. The CDR3 bases that were read are TGTGCCAGTAGTGCCGACAAAAACATT.

Concerning this clone: The read halts 3 residues ahead of the CDR3 end, with the missing end drawn from the germline J gene. J is TRBJ2-1 and V is TRBV11-3; TRBD2 aligns across 9 bases. The CDR3 totals 13 residues. V shed 2 bases, J shed 9 bases, and the junction held 2 bases outside the gene matches. Germline V gives CDR1 SGHNT, CDR2 YENEEA. CDR3 DNA, as far as it was read: TGTGCCAGCAGCTTATTTAGCGGGGGTGAG. This translates into CASSLFSGGE. The whole CDR3 sequence is CASSLFSGGEQFF.